This TCR beta chain originates from a study of cytomegalovirus exposure and HLA in healthy donors. The study, taken as a whole, reports: It was 164 TCR beta chains that were listed as cytomegalovirus-associated. Earlier findings revealed that most TCR beta V segments proved productive either about 87% or about 30% of the time. Accurate predictions that matched the HLA-A and HLA-B alleles of most subjects were reportedly made from TCR beta sequences.

Germline V gene sequence: CDR1 SGHRS, CDR2 YFSETQ. This CDR3 region has 14 residues. V lost 1 base, J lost 0 bases, and 7 bases lay in between. This clone showed up just once. The antigen is not known. PCR was performed using 60 Vbeta and 13 Jbeta primers. Assay used: immunoSEQ multiplex PCR; TCRdb lists only in-frame clones, some missing. The data contain around 150,000 clones, approximately 83% of them singletons. The receptor comes from a middle-aged woman in good health and CMV-seronegative. The rearrangement uses TRBV5-1 and TRBJ1-2; D is possibly TRBD1 (5 bases). The specimen was PBMCs. This CDR3 reads CASSLLTANYGYTF. DNA of the CDR3: TGCGCCAGCAGCTTGTTGACAGCTAACTATGGCTACACCTTC.